The 32 T cell receptor beta chains below were found in one sample sequenced in a study of T cell changes during pregnancy in multiple sclerosis. The data were produced by immunoSEQ multiplex PCR, yet TCRdb's version contains in-frame clones alone and is incomplete. Here the sample spans some 97,000 clones, 90% to 95% being singletons. The sequences come from peripheral blood, collected before pregnancy. These receptors all come from a female donor with multiple sclerosis, enrolled in a pregnancy study.

The chain couples TRBV10-3 to TRBJ2-7, with 11 positions matching TRBD1. V lost 7 bases to trimming and J lost 0 bases; unmatched junction nucleotides: 2. CDR3 length: 14 residues. Germline-derived CDR1 and CDR2 are ENHRY and SYGVKD. CDR3 nucleotide sequence: TGTGCCATCACCGGGACAGGGGGCTCCTACGAGCAGTACTTC. Translated: CAITGTGGSYEQYF.

V gene TRBV6-1 combines with J gene TRBJ2-7; 9 bases are shared with TRBD2. CDR1 is MNHNS, CDR2 SASEGT, per germline. Losses at the gene ends were 0 bases for V and 2 bases for J; bases not matched to a gene: 11. This CDR3 is 18 amino acids long. CDR3 DNA sequence: TGTGCCAGCAGTGAAGCAAGCAGTAGGGCTAGCGGGACCTACGAGCAGTACTTC. The encoded protein is CASSEASSRASGTYEQYF.

V usage is TRBV28 and J usage is TRBJ2-7, with TRBD1 as a possible D gene (5 bases). The length of the CDR3 is 17 residues. Trimming cost V 7 bases and J 1 base, with 23 bases left between them. Germline V CDR1 and CDR2: MDHEN, SYDVKM. CDR3 DNA: TGTGCCAGCACTCTTTCCGGCCAACAGGCCCCATCCTACGAGCAGTACTTC. This gives the protein CASTLSGQQAPSYEQYF.

The genes are TRBV4-1 and TRBJ2-7; 14 bases are shared with TRBD2. Germline V gene lookup returns CDR1 MGHRA and CDR2 YSYEKL. The CDR3 contains 19 residues. The V gene end was trimmed by 4 bases and the J gene end by 4 bases; junction bases not matched to a gene: 15. CDR3 protein: CASSPLPGLAGVVGYEQYF. As DNA, the CDR3 is TGCGCCAGCAGCCCGCTCCCGGGACTAGCGGGAGTGGTGGGTTACGAGCAGTACTTC.

V is TRBV5-1 and J is TRBJ2-7; 7 nucleotides match TRBD2. With 3 bases clipped from V and 3 bases from J, the junction kept 9 bases outside the gene matches. The CDR3 covers 15 residues. CDR1 is SGHRS and CDR2 is YFSETQ in the germline V gene. The CDR3 loop is CASSSGGGQNYEQYF. The CDR3 DNA reads as TGCGCCAGCAGCTCCGGGGGAGGGCAGAACTACGAGCAGTACTTC. The full variable domain, completed using reference TRBV5-1 and TRBJ2-7, is KAGVTQTPRYLIKTRGQQVTLSCSPISGHRSVSWYQQTPGQGLQFLFEYFSETQRNKGNFPGRFSGRQFSNSRSEMNVSTLELGDSALYLCASSSGGGQNYEQYFGPGTRLTVT.

The chain is built from TRBV2 and TRBJ1-5; no clear D. V was shortened by 4 bases and J by 0 bases, with 7 bases between the two germline ends. The CDR3 totals 14 residues. The germline V gene encodes CDR1 SNHLY and CDR2 FYNNEI. In DNA form, the CDR3 reads TGTGCCAGCAGTGCGGGGAATAGCAATCAGCCCCAGCATTTT. It codes for CASSAGNSNQPQHF.

The chain combines TRBV29-1 with TRBJ1-1, with a weak D call TRBD1 (5 bases). Germline CDR1 reads SQVTM; CDR2 reads ANQGSEA. With 7 bases removed from V and 4 bases from J, the gap between germline ends came to 10 bases. This CDR3 has 11 amino acids. Here the CDR3 DNA reads TGCAGCGGTGGGACTCCCACTGAAGCTTTCTTT. Protein product: CSGGTPTEAFF. The whole variable domain, filled in from reference TRBV29-1 and TRBJ1-1, reads SAVISQKPSRDICQRGTSLTIQCQVDSQVTMMFWYRQQPGQSLTLIATANQGSEATYESGFVIDKFPISRPNLTFSTLTVSNMSPEDSSIYLCSGGTPTEAFFGQGTRLTVV.

This chain connects TRBV4-2 to TRBJ1-5, with D possibly being TRBD1 (5 bases). V was pared by 0 bases and J by 7 bases, with 13 bases between. The length of the CDR3 is 15 residues. The germline V gene has CDR1 LGHNA and CDR2 YNFKEQ. The CDR3 region is CASSQDSGGVQPQHF. CDR3 sequence (DNA): TGTGCCAGCAGCCAAGATAGTGGGGGGGTACAGCCCCAGCATTTT.

This chain connects TRBV14 to TRBJ2-6; 9 bases agree with TRBD1. The CDR3 contains 18 residues. With V trimmed by 2 bases and J by 2 bases, 7 bases remained unmatched. The V gene's germline CDR1 is SGHDN and CDR2 FVKESK. CDR3 coding DNA: TGTGCCAGCAGCCAAAGCCGGGACAGGGTTGCTGGGGCCAACGTCCTGACTTTC. Translation: CASSQSRDRVAGANVLTF.

The chain has TRBV4-2 and TRBJ1-3; 9 nucleotides match TRBD1. The CDR3 extends over 19 amino acids. Trimming took 1 base from V and 3 from J; bases not matched to a gene: 13. Germline V CDR1 and CDR2: LGHNA, YNFKEQ. CDR3 sequence (DNA): TGTGCCAGCAGCCAAGCCGGGACAGGGCCTTTGACGCGTGGAAACACCATATATTTT. Translated: CASSQAGTGPLTRGNTIYF.

This clone appeared a single time. The rearrangement joins TRBV11-2 to TRBJ2-5, with TRBD1 matching over 8 bases. V was clipped by 5 bases and J by 5 bases; unmatched bases: 7. Germline V gene lookup returns CDR1 SGHAT and CDR2 FQNNGV. The CDR3 spans 14 residues. CDR3 sequence reads: CASSPGQGWETQYF. DNA for the CDR3: TGTGCCAGCAGCCCAGGACAGGGATGGGAGACCCAGTACTTC.

The V gene is TRBV7-6, the J gene TRBJ1-2; 7 nucleotides agree with TRBD1. Losses at the gene ends were 0 bases for V and 2 bases for J; bases not matched to a gene: 12. The length of the CDR3 is 18 residues. Germline assignment: CDR1 SGHVS and CDR2 FNYEAQ. Written as DNA, the CDR3 is TGTGCCAGCAGCTTAGCGGTCTACGGACAGGTTTCGAACTATGGCTACACCTTC. Its translation: CASSLAVYGQVSNYGYTF.

Worth noting for this clone: The sample contains more than one DNA sequence encoding this CDR3. The chain employs TRBV19 and TRBJ1-5; the D is unclear. The length of the CDR3 is 12 residues. Per germline, CDR1 LNHDA and CDR2 SQIVND (reference sequence). Between the trimmed V and J ends, which lost 3 bases and 6 bases, there was a span of 6 bases. CDR3 in amino acids: CASSIGGQPQHF. The DNA for the CDR3 is TGTGCCAGTAGTATCGGTGGTCAGCCCCAGCATTTT.

The chain joins TRBV7-9 to TRBJ1-4; 7 bases align to TRBD1. The junction had 13 bases not matched to a gene; V was cut back by 1 base and J by 2 bases. This CDR3 spans 19 amino acids. Germline CDR1 and CDR2: SEHNR and FQNEAQ (reference sequence). Here the CDR3 DNA reads TGTGCCAGCAGCTTAGGGGTAGGGGGCCCGTATTCTACTAATGAAAAACTGTTTTTT. Its translation: CASSLGVGGPYSTNEKLFF. The whole variable domain, filled in from reference TRBV7-9 and TRBJ1-4, reads DTGVSQNPRHKITKRGQNVTFRCDPISEHNRLYWYRQTLGQGPEFLTYFQNEAQLEKSRLLSDRFSAERPKGSFSTLEIQRTEQGDSAMYLCASSLGVGGPYSTNEKLFFGSGTQLSVL.

The chain joins TRBV7-9 to TRBJ2-3, with 7 bases that match TRBD2. There are 14 residues in the CDR3. Germline V gene lookup returns CDR1 SEHNR and CDR2 FQNEAQ (reference sequence). V lost 6 bases, J lost 8 bases, and 11 bases stayed unmatched. The CDR3 DNA follows: TGTGCCAGCAGTCCCTCCGCGGGAGACGTTACGCAGTATTTT. Translated: CASSPSAGDVTQYF. Full variable domain (outside the CDR3, taken from reference TRBV7-9 and TRBJ2-3): DTGVSQNPRHKITKRGQNVTFRCDPISEHNRLYWYRQTLGQGPEFLTYFQNEAQLEKSRLLSDRFSAERPKGSFSTLEIQRTEQGDSAMYLCASSPSAGDVTQYFGPGTRLTVL.

This clone was found once. The chain employs TRBV5-6 and TRBJ1-1; D is unclear. Deletions cut 1 base from V and 3 bases from J, with 10 bases between. Germline CDR1 SGHDT, CDR2 YYEEEE. The CDR3 has 14 amino acids. This chain's CDR3 is CASSLITRDTEAFF. The CDR3 DNA reads TGTGCCAGCAGCTTGATTACGAGGGACACTGAAGCTTTCTTT.

CDR3 sequence (DNA): TGTGCCAGCAGCCCAGGGACAGGGAACAATCAGCCCCAGCATTTT. It encodes CASSPGTGNNQPQHF. V is TRBV4-2 and J is TRBJ1-5, with 9 positions matching TRBD1. V gave up 4 bases and J gave up 3 bases; unmatched junction bases: 4. CDR3 size: 15 residues. CDR1 and CDR2 (germline): LGHNA, YNFKEQ.

V gene TRBV9 combines with J gene TRBJ1-4; D gene unclear. The CDR3 is 14 amino acids. Germline V gene data show CDR1 as SGDLS and CDR2 as YYNGEE. Trimming shortened V by 3 bases and J by 0 bases, and 6 bases separated the two germline ends. CDR3: CASSAFSTNEKLFF. The CDR3 nucleotides read TGTGCCAGCAGCGCTTTTTCAACTAATGAAAAACTGTTTTTT.

The V and J genes are TRBV18 and TRBJ1-4, with D hard to call. This CDR3 is 14 amino acids long. Germline V lookup: CDR1 KGHSH, CDR2 LQKENI. Deletions cut 3 bases from V and 3 bases from J, with 8 bases between. This CDR3 reads CASSPSVANEKLFF. The CDR3, as DNA: TGTGCCAGCTCACCGTCAGTGGCTAATGAAAAACTGTTTTTT.

The chain employs TRBV5-1 and TRBJ2-7; 10 nucleotides agree with TRBD1. The CDR3 has 16 residues. Germline loops: CDR1 SGHRS, CDR2 YFSETQ. V lost 0 bases to trimming and J lost 2 bases; unmatched junction nucleotides: 5. The CDR3 protein is CASSLGSGTGAYEQYF. The CDR3 region has the DNA TGCGCCAGCAGCTTGGGCTCCGGGACAGGGGCCTACGAGCAGTACTTC.

The chain carries TRBV2 and TRBJ2-2; possible D gene TRBD1, 6 bases. CDR1 is SNHLY and CDR2 is FYNNEI in the germline V gene. V was pared by 4 bases and J by 7 bases, with 19 bases between. The CDR3 is 16 amino acids. CDR3 loop: CASSGYRTGMGGELFF. The CDR3 region has the DNA TGTGCCAGCAGTGGTTATCGAACAGGGATGGGCGGGGAGCTGTTTTTT.

This chain uses TRBV5-4 with TRBJ1-1; D remains ambiguous. The germline V and J ends were trimmed by 4 bases and 1 base, with 11 bases remaining between them. Germline CDR1 is SGHNT and CDR2 is YYREEE (reference sequence). The CDR3 loop spans 14 amino acids. CDR3 coding DNA: TGTGCCAGCAGCCGGGAGATCGGGAACACTGAAGCTTTCTTT. This gives the protein CASSREIGNTEAFF.

The CDR3 region is CASSPAGRENEKLFF. The CDR3 DNA follows: TGCGCCAGCAGCCCCGCGGGACGGGAAAATGAAAAACTGTTTTTT. The chain joins TRBV5-1 to TRBJ1-4, with D possibly being TRBD1 (5 bases). V lost 4 bases, J lost 5 bases, and 15 bases lay in between. Germline V gives CDR1 SGHRS, CDR2 YFSETQ. The CDR3 length is 15 residues.

The rearrangement uses TRBV4-1 and TRBJ2-7, with D unresolved. V gave up 4 bases and J gave up 2 bases, with 15 bases separating them. There are 15 residues in the CDR3. In germline, CDR1 is MGHRA, CDR2 YSYEKL. The CDR3 DNA sequence: TGCGCCAGCAGCCTAGGAGACCACTTAACCTACGAGCAGTACTTC. Protein product: CASSLGDHLTYEQYF.

The V call is TRBV5-5, the J call TRBJ2-7; possible D gene TRBD2, 6 bases. The CDR3 contains 14 residues. Trimming stripped 2 bases from V and 2 bases from J, with 11 bases between. Germline CDR1 SGHKS, CDR2 YYEKEE (reference sequence). DNA of the CDR3: TGTGCCAGCAGCTTATCGGGACTCGCCTACGAGCAGTACTTC. This sequence encodes CASSLSGLAYEQYF.

V and J are TRBV2 and TRBJ1-1; a possible D gene is TRBD1 (5 bases). Between the trimmed V and J ends, which lost 2 bases and 6 bases, there was a span of 10 bases. This CDR3 region has 13 residues. Germline-derived CDR1 and CDR2 are SNHLY and FYNNEI. The CDR3 spells CASSESGFAEAFF. DNA of the CDR3: TGTGCCAGCAGTGAATCAGGGTTCGCTGAAGCTTTCTTT. The variable domain in full, completed from reference TRBV2 and TRBJ1-1, reads EPEVTQTPSHQVTQMGQEVILRCVPISNHLYFYWYRQILGQKVEFLVSFYNNEISEKSEIFDDQFSVERPDGSNFTLKIRSTKLEDSAMYFCASSESGFAEAFFGQGTRLTVV.

This chain joins TRBV29-1 and TRBJ2-7; 7 positions agree with TRBD2. V was clipped by 3 bases and J by 4 bases; unmatched bases: 15. Per germline, CDR1 SQVTM and CDR2 ANQGSEA. The CDR3 covers 16 residues. CDR3 loop: CSVEMVAPTSKYEQYF. Written as DNA, the CDR3 is TGCAGCGTTGAGATGGTAGCACCGACTAGCAAGTACGAGCAGTACTTC.

This clone was seen only once. The chain recombines TRBV7-9 with TRBJ2-2; D is possibly TRBD2 (6 bases). CDR1 SEHNR and CDR2 FQNEAQ come from the germline V gene (reference sequence). Trimming took 4 bases from V and 1 from J, leaving 13 bases between them. This CDR3 comprises 16 residues. The CDR3 region has the DNA TGTGCCAGCAGCTCGGGGGTTCTCCGGAACACCGGGGAGCTGTTTTTT. It specifies CASSSGVLRNTGELFF.

The V and J genes are TRBV2 and TRBJ1-1, with D hard to call. The V end was cut by 8 bases, the J end by 0 bases, with 10 bases between. Germline CDR1 is SNHLY and CDR2 is FYNNEI. CDR3 size: 13 residues. The CDR3 loop reads CASPERVNTEAFF. The CDR3, as DNA: TGTGCCAGCCCCGAGCGGGTGAACACTGAAGCTTTCTTT.

This chain connects TRBV29-1 to TRBJ2-3; the match to TRBD2 covers 9 bases. Germline CDR1 reads SQVTM; CDR2 reads ANQGSEA. After removal of 7 bases from V and 7 bases from J, the junction contained 15 bases not matched to a gene. The CDR3 totals 15 residues. CDR3 in DNA: TGCAGCGGAGGTGGAGGACTAGCGTTGAAAAATACGCAGTATTTT. It yields the protein CSGGGGLALKNTQYF.

The chain carries TRBV6-5 and TRBJ1-1; tentatively, D is TRBD1 (5 bases). Germline V gives CDR1 MNHEY, CDR2 SVGAGI. V shed 5 bases and J shed 0 bases, with 7 bases lying between them. The CDR3 spans 13 residues. CDR3 residues: CASSPGMNTEAFF. The CDR3 DNA is TGTGCCAGCAGTCCAGGGATGAACACTGAAGCTTTCTTT.

The chain combines TRBV9 with TRBJ1-1, with D possibly TRBD1 on 5 matching bases. V was clipped by 4 bases and J by 3 bases, with 13 bases between them. CDR1 is SGDLS and CDR2 is YYNGEE in the germline V gene. The CDR3 extends over 14 amino acids. The CDR3 loop is CASSPAQGDTEAFF. The DNA of the CDR3 is TGTGCCAGCAGCCCGGCCCAAGGGGACACTGAAGCTTTCTTT.